Each of the 2 T cell receptor beta chains below was sequenced from the same sample in a study of cytomegalovirus exposure and HLA in healthy donors. The PCR was carried out with 60 Vbeta primers and 13 Jbeta primers. The table came from immunoSEQ multiplex PCR; TCRdb's copy has only in-frame clones and leaves some out. The data show roughly 110,000 clones, around 80% seen once. The sequenced sample was PBMCs. The source is a woman aged 45-65 years in good health and CMV-seropositive.

V gene TRBV5-1 combines with J gene TRBJ2-7; 10 bases match TRBD1. J gave up 1 base and V 7 bases, and 8 bases lay outside the gene matches. Germline assignment: CDR1 SGHRS and CDR2 YFSETQ. This CDR3 is 15 amino acids long. This chain's CDR3 is CASPETGGRSYEQYF. In DNA form, the CDR3 reads TGCGCCAGCCCCGAGACAGGGGGCCGATCCTACGAGCAGTACTTC.

This chain links TRBV9 with TRBJ1-6; D is perhaps TRBD1 (5 bases). Trimming shortened V by 4 bases and J by 1 base, and 18 bases separated the two germline ends. Germline V gives CDR1 SGDLS, CDR2 YYNGEE. This CDR3 spans 18 amino acids. The CDR3 protein is CASSHRRGEGSYNSPLHF. CDR3 coding DNA: TGTGCCAGCAGCCATCGGCGGGGGGAGGGGTCCTATAATTCACCCCTCCACTTT.